Below are 10 T cell receptor beta chains sequenced from a single sample in a study of blood T cell repertoires in COVID-19. Measured with immunoSEQ multiplex PCR; TCRdb has only the in-frame clones, and not every one. The sample shows over 120,000 clones, around 87% of them seen only once. The sequenced material came from PBMCs or T cells enriched from blood (not recorded which). The receptors come from a man between 60 and 70 years old who had recovered from COVID-19.

This clone appeared a single time. J is TRBJ2-5 and V is TRBV6-5; D possibly corresponds to TRBD2 (5 bases). The V gene lost 4 bases and the J gene lost 5 bases, with 14 bases spanning the gap. Germline-derived CDR1 and CDR2 are MNHEY and SVGAGI. This CDR3 contains 14 residues. This CDR3 reads CASSFPGGGETQYF. In DNA form, the CDR3 reads TGTGCCAGCAGTTTCCCAGGCGGCGGGGAGACCCAGTACTTC.

This clone was picked up one time. The junction departs from the called germline gene at one end, perhaps through a read error. This rearrangement joins TRBV19 to TRBJ2-5, with 9 bases that match TRBD2. Germline CDR1 and CDR2: LNHDA and SQIVND (reference sequence). This CDR3 region has 13 residues. The DNA of the CDR3 is TGTGCCAGTAGAATAGCGGGAGAGGAGACCCAGTACTTC. Translation gives CASRIAGEETQYF.

This clone appeared a single time. The chain combines TRBV19 with TRBJ1-1; D remains unclear. The V end was cut by 6 bases, the J end by 3 bases, with 17 bases between. Germline V lookup: CDR1 LNHDA, CDR2 SQIVND (reference sequence). The length of the CDR3 is 15 residues. CDR3 region: CASSPGLRGDTEAFF. CDR3 in DNA: TGTGCCAGTAGCCCGGGTCTTCGGGGTGACACTGAAGCTTTCTTT.

The chain combines TRBV28 with TRBJ1-6; TRBD1 aligns across 10 bases. Trimming at V came to 3 bases and at J to 8 bases, leaving 4 bases not matched to a gene. Per the germline V gene, CDR1 is MDHEN and CDR2 is SYDVKM. This CDR3 is 15 amino acids long. Written as DNA, the CDR3 is TGTGCCAGCAGTTTTGGGGACAGGGGTGATTCACCCCTCCACTTT. As protein: CASSFGDRGDSPLHF.

The rearrangement joins TRBV9 to TRBJ1-2; 8 positions agree with TRBD1. Per germline, CDR1 SGDLS and CDR2 YYNGEE. The CDR3 is 18 amino acids. The ends lost 0 bases at V and 0 bases at J; junction bases unmatched: 10. CDR3 in amino acids: CASSVAQADRVPNYGYTF. CDR3 nucleotide sequence: TGTGCCAGCAGCGTAGCTCAGGCGGACAGGGTCCCTAACTATGGCTACACCTTC.

This chain connects TRBV5-1 to TRBJ1-1; TRBD1 is a possible D gene (6 bases). Per the germline V gene, CDR1 is SGHRS and CDR2 is YFSETQ. The CDR3 totals 14 residues. V was cut by 3 bases and J by 4 bases, with 13 bases left in between. The CDR3, as DNA: TGCGCCAGCAGCTCCCAGGGAGGGGGCACTGAAGCTTTCTTT. This codes for CASSSQGGGTEAFF.

The V and J genes are TRBV2 and TRBJ2-5; D perhaps matches TRBD2 (7 bases). CDR1 and CDR2 (germline): SNHLY, FYNNEI. The CDR3 is 14 residues long. V lost 6 bases to trimming and J lost 5 bases, with 16 bases between them. CDR3 nucleotides: TGTGCCAGCAGGAGACCGGGGGGCGGGGAGACCCAGTACTTC. Amino acids: CASRRPGGGETQYF.

This clone appeared once. The chain links TRBV2 to TRBJ1-2; tentative D call: TRBD1 (5 bases). The CDR3 loop spans 13 amino acids. The germline CDR1 and CDR2 sequences are SNHLY and FYNNEI. Trimming left V 6 bases short and J 7 bases short, with 15 bases between. CDR3 loop: CASRGVLTFGYTF. The CDR3, as DNA: TGTGCCAGCAGAGGGGTCCTAACATTTGGCTACACCTTC.

This clone showed up just a few times. The gene calls are TRBV7-8 and TRBJ1-2; D gene unclear. The length of the CDR3 is 14 residues. Germline V gene data show CDR1 as SGHVS and CDR2 as FQNEAQ. Deletions cut 5 bases from V and 0 bases from J, with 10 bases between. The CDR3 loop is CASSRSGANYGYTF. Here the CDR3 DNA reads TGTGCCAGCAGCCGCTCCGGGGCTAACTATGGCTACACCTTC. Full variable domain (rest looked up from reference TRBV7-8 and TRBJ1-2): GAGVSQSPRYKVAKRGQDVALRCDPISGHVSLFWYQQALGQGPEFLTYFQNEAQLDKSGLPSDRFFAERPEGSVSTLKIQRTQQEDSAVYLCASSRSGANYGYTFGSGTRLTVV.

The chain is built from TRBV7-9 and TRBJ2-1; 9 bases match TRBD1. This CDR3 has 15 residues. V was clipped by 6 bases and J by 3 bases; unmatched bases: 6. Germline V gives CDR1 SEHNR, CDR2 FQNEAQ (reference sequence). The CDR3 is CASSRDRGVYNEQFF. DNA for the CDR3: TGTGCCAGCAGTCGAGACAGGGGGGTCTACAATGAGCAGTTCTTC.